The entry that follows covers one T cell receptor (beta chain) sequence. The antigen is not known. The authors loaded 150 to 250 ng DNA, approximately 30,000 T cell genomes, into sorted-subset replicate PCRs. The protocol was immunoSEQ multiplex PCR, while the TCRdb copy is restricted to in-frame clones and leaves out a portion. The sample carries fewer than 850,000 clones, 72% recorded once. This sample is drawn from a study of shared clonotypes between healthy human individuals. Study conclusions and caveats: Estimated clonotype richness was generally higher in naive than memory subsets.

Adults of Caucasian background living in Nashville, Tennessee made up all donors. Germline CDR1 WSHSY, CDR2 SAAADI. V shed 4 bases and J 8 bases; nucleotides not matched to a gene: 10. The CDR3 is 14 residues long. The chain combines TRBV10-2 with TRBJ1-2, with TRBD1 identical over 7 bases. This clonotype originated in a woman between 25 and 40 years old in good health. The sample comprised memory CD4+ T cells sorted from blood. Regarding subset: CD45RA-negative fraction. CDR3 sequence reads: CASSVQGQVRGYTF. CDR3 nucleotide sequence: TGCGCCAGCAGTGTACAGGGGCAGGTCAGGGGCTACACCTTC.